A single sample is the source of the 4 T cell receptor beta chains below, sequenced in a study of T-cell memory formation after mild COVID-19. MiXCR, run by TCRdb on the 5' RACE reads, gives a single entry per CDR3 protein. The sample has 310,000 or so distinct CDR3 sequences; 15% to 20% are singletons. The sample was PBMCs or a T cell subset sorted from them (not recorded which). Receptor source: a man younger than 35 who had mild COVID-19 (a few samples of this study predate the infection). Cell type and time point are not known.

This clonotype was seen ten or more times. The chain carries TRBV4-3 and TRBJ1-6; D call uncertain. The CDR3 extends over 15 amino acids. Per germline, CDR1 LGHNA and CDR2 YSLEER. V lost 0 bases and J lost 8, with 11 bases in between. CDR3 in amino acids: CASSQDLNTDSPLHF. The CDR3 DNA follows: TGCGCCAGCAGCCAAGATTTGAATACAGATTCACCCCTCCACTTT.

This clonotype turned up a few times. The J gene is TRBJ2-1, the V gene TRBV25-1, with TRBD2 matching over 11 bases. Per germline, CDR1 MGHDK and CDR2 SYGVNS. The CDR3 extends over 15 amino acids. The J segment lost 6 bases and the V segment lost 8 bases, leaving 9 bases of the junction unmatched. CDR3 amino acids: CASDTLAGGLNEQFF. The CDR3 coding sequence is TGTGCCAGCGACACCTTAGCGGGGGGGCTCAATGAGCAGTTCTTC.

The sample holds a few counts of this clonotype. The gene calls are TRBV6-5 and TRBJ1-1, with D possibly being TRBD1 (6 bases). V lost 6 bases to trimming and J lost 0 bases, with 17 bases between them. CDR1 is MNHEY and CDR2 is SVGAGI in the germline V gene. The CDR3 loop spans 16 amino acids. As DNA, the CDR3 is TGTGCCAGCAGCCCCGACCTTGGACAGCTGAACACTGAAGCTTTCTTT. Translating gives CASSPDLGQLNTEAFF.

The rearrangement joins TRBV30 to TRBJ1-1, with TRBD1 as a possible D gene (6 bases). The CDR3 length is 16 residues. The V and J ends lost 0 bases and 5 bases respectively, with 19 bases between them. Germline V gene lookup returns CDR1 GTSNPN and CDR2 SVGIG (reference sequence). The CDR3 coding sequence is TGTGCCTGGAGTGTATCCACAGGGTTTAGCGGAACTGAAGCTTTCTTT. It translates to CAWSVSTGFSGTEAFF. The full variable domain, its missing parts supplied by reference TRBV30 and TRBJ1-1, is SQTIHQWPATLVQPVGSPLSLECTVEGTSNPNLYWYRQAAGRGLQLLFYSVGIGQISSEVPQNLSASRPQDRQFILSSKKLLLSDSGFYLCAWSVSTGFSGTEAFFGQGTRLTVV.